This T cell receptor (beta chain) comes out of a study of blood T cell repertoires in COVID-19. About the study: Donors in the United States, Italy and Spain gave samples during acute or convalescent COVID-19. The cDNA or gDNA used as material had been derived from T cells, B-cell-depleted T cells, or PBMCs.

J lost 1 base, V lost 7 bases, and 7 bases had no gene match. CDR3 length: 16 residues. Germline CDR1 LNHDA, CDR2 SQIVND (reference sequence). In the original analysis: From reference gene primer amplification, estimates of nucleated cell counts were derived. TCRdb keeps only in-frame clones here, not all; method: immunoSEQ multiplex PCR. The V and J calls and clone size are taken from that table; D and trimming were inferred from the DNA. The sample includes approximately 100,000 clones, around 92% of them seen just once. Source material: peripheral blood. The chain joins TRBV19 to TRBJ2-3, with 11 bases fitting TRBD2. This TCR was recovered from a man over 45 with active COVID-19. The CDR3 protein is CASTDSGRAGTDTQYF. The CDR3 DNA reads as TGTGCCAGTACAGATAGCGGGAGGGCCGGCACAGATACGCAGTATTTT.